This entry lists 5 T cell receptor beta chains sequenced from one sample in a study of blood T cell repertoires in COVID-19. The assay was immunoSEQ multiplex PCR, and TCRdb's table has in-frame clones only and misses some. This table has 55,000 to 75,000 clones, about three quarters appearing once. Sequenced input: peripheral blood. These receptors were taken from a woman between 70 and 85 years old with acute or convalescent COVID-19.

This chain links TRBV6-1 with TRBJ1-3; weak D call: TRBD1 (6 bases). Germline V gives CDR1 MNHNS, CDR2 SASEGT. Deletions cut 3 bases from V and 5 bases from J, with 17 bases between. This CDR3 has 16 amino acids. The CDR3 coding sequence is TGTGCCAGCAGTGATAGGGGCAAGGGGGAAAGAAACACCATATATTTT. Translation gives CASSDRGKGERNTIYF.

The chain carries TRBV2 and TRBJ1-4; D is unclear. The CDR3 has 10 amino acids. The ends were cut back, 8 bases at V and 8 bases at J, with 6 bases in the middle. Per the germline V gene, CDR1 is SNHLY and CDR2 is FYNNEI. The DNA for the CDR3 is TGTGCCAGCGAGAGGGAAAAACTGTTTTTT. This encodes CASEREKLFF.

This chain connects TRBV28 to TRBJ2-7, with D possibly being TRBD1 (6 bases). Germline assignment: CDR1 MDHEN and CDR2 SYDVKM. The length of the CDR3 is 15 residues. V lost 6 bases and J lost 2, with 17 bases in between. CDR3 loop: CASSPVLDRPYEQYF. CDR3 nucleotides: TGTGCCAGCAGCCCCGTCCTAGACAGGCCCTACGAGCAGTACTTC. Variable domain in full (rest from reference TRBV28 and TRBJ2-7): DVKVTQSSRYLVKRTGEKVFLECVQDMDHENMFWYRQDPGLGLRLIYFSYDVKMKEKGDIPEGYSVSREKKERFSLILESASTNQTSMYLCASSPVLDRPYEQYFGPGTRLTVT.

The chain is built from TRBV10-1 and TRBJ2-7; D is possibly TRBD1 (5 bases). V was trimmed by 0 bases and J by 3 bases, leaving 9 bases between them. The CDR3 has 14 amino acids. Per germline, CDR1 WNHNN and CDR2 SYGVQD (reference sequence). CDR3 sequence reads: CASSESGRDYEQYF. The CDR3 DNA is TGCGCCAGCAGTGAGTCCGGCAGGGACTACGAGCAGTACTTC.

The CDR3 coding sequence is TGTGCCAGCAGGTCCGGACCGGGACAGGGGGACGAGCAGTACTTC. It codes for CASRSGPGQGDEQYF. The chain uses TRBV5-4 and TRBJ2-7; 11 nucleotides agree with TRBD1. Trimming cost V 5 bases and J 5 bases; bases outside gene matches: 9. The length of the CDR3 is 15 residues. Germline CDR1 and CDR2: SGHNT and YYREEE (reference sequence).